This T cell receptor (beta chain) appears in the sequencing data of a study of blood T cells in healthy people across ages. Combining a sample-barcoded 5' primer with a J-beta primer mix, a second PCR ran for 7 to 11 cycles. Via MiXCR, TCRdb re-called the 5' RACE reads, giving one row per CDR3 protein. The sample includes 540,000 or so distinct CDR3 sequences, less than 25% seen only once; the top ten take 8.7%. The CDR3 length is 15 residues. The same data also contributed to another study, on T cells of mothers and their children. That work states: Each child contributed roughly 3.2 million TCR beta CDR3 reads, while each mother contributed over 9.5 million.

The chain uses TRBV23-1 and TRBJ2-7, with no clear D. The end of the DNA fits TRBJ2-1 better, so the J call may be wrong. TRBV23-1 belongs to the ORF category, with a function that is uncertain. Sequenced sample: blood. This receptor was taken from a boy younger than 18 in good health. In nucleotides, the CDR3 is TGCGCCAGCAGTCAATGCTCACAATCATACAATGAGCAGTTCTTC. Residues: CASSQCSQSYNEQFF.